Given below is one T cell receptor beta chain in context. The antigen remains unidentified. As part of library construction, unique molecular identifiers were attached to individual cDNA molecules. TCRdb recomputed calls from the 5' RACE reads with MiXCR, one row per CDR3 protein. This sample has around 57,000 distinct CDR3 sequences; about 12% occur once, and the top ten carry 4% to 5%. These data originate in a study of early T cells in non-severe SARS-CoV-2 infection. Study as a whole: It was bulk RNA from unsorted whole blood that was sequenced, and the chains were unpaired. Study-wide points: Lookups in VDJdb leaned toward anti-spike CD8 responses and missed private and CD4 specificities.

Trimming cost V 5 bases and J 5 bases, with 12 bases left between them. The CDR3 extends over 13 amino acids. The chain has TRBV12-3 or TRBV12-4 and TRBJ1-1; D uncertain. The sample taken for sequencing was whole blood. The sequence came from an adult who was a healthcare worker with PCR-confirmed SARS-CoV-2 infection or an uninfected control (not recorded which). Written as DNA, the CDR3 is TGTGCCAGCAGTACAAGGGCGGGGACTGAAGCTTTCTTT. Translated: CASSTRAGTEAFF.